The T cell receptor (beta chain) under discussion was sequenced for a study of molecular identifiers for immune sequencing clone quantification. The overall study: Replicates involved a five-way split of RNA from approximately 20,000 or 98,000 naive CD8 cells, with sequencing of four. General study findings and limits: More than 98% of effector molecules, versus under 1% of naive-cell molecules, belonged to clones above 20 RNA copies.

Listed TCR primers, together with previously described methods, were used for the bulk TCR libraries. Using its own MiXCR run on the PCR reads, TCRdb lists one record per CDR3 protein. Here the sample spans about 86,000 distinct CDR3 sequences, approximately 25% being singletons. V gave up 3 bases and J gave up 0 bases; unmatched junction bases: 4. This CDR3 region has 16 residues. CDR1 is SGHTA, CDR2 FQGNSA, per germline. This clonotype occurred many times. Its cognate antigen is unknown. Sequencing was performed on naive CD8+ T cells from blood, with Jurkat cell RNA spiked in. Documented subset: FACS-sorted CD8+CD4-CCR7+CD45RA+ naive T cells. V and J are TRBV7-2 and TRBJ2-3; TRBD2 matches 9 bases. The receptor was isolated from a human donor in good health. Some libraries in this study had Jurkat cell RNA spiked in. The CDR3 spells CASSFPAGGSTDTQYF. CDR3 in DNA: TGTGCCAGCAGCTTTCCGGCGGGAGGGAGCACAGATACGCAGTATTTT.